The 6 T cell receptor beta chains in this list originate from one sample, sequenced in a study of T cell responses to AZD1222 COVID-19 vaccine. Repertoires were generated with immunoSEQ multiplex PCR, while TCRdb's copy carries only in-frame clones and drops some. This table has some 110,000 clones, nearly 95% appearing once. The material sequenced was peripheral blood, taken on day 0 of AZD1222 vaccination. These receptors all stem from an adult in good health.

V usage is TRBV27 and J usage is TRBJ2-7; D possibly matches TRBD1 or TRBD2 (5 bases each). This CDR3 is built from 13 residues. Germline assignment: CDR1 MNHEY and CDR2 SMNVEV (reference sequence). Trimming took 2 bases from V and 3 from J, leaving 8 bases between them. CDR3 DNA sequence: TGTGCCAGCAGTTTAAGGGACGGCTACGAGCAGTACTTC. This codes for CASSLRDGYEQYF.

The chain carries TRBV11-3 and TRBJ1-2, with 9 bases lining up with TRBD1. Germline V CDR1 and CDR2: SGHNT, YENEEA. Losses at the gene ends were 3 bases for V and 4 bases for J; bases not matched to a gene: 0. There are 13 residues in the CDR3. The CDR3 DNA reads TGTGCCAGCAGCTTGACAGGGGGCTATGGCTACACCTTC. This sequence encodes CASSLTGGYGYTF.

The CDR3 DNA is TGTGCCAGCAGTGAAGATCGGGTAAATGAAAAACTGTTTTTT. It specifies CASSEDRVNEKLFF. This chain connects TRBV6-1 to TRBJ1-4; D is ambiguous. The V end was cut by 1 base, the J end by 5 bases, with 8 bases between. The CDR3 totals 14 residues. Per the germline V gene, CDR1 is MNHNS and CDR2 is SASEGT.

The chain carries TRBV5-6 and TRBJ1-3; a weak D match, TRBD1 (6 bases). Between the trimmed V and J ends, which lost 1 base and 9 bases, there was a span of 26 bases. Germline V gene lookup returns CDR1 SGHDT and CDR2 YYEEEE. This CDR3 has 18 residues. CDR3 amino acids: CASSLTGDATSRGGTIYF. CDR3 coding DNA: TGTGCCAGCAGCTTGACAGGAGACGCTACCTCCCGAGGGGGCACCATATATTTT.

This clone appeared a single time. The V gene is TRBV2, the J gene TRBJ1-6; TRBD1 is a possible D gene (6 bases). There are 14 residues in the CDR3. CDR1 and CDR2 (germline): SNHLY, FYNNEI. Trimming took 6 bases from V and 4 from J, leaving 10 bases between them. For the CDR3, the DNA is TGTGCCAGCAGGAGGGGACAATATAATTCACCCCTCCACTTT. This codes for CASRRGQYNSPLHF. The full variable domain, in which reference TRBV2 and TRBJ1-6 provide the parts outside the CDR3, is EPEVTQTPSHQVTQMGQEVILRCVPISNHLYFYWYRQILGQKVEFLVSFYNNEISEKSEIFDDQFSVERPDGSNFTLKIRSTKLEDSAMYFCASRRGQYNSPLHFGNGTRLTVT.

This clone was seen only once. The rearrangement joins TRBV24-1 to TRBJ2-7; no clear D gene. Germline CDR1 reads KGHDR; CDR2 reads SFDVKD. V lost 12 bases and J lost 6, with 8 bases in between. The CDR3 has 9 residues. CDR3 loop: CAPALEQYF. For the CDR3, the DNA is TGTGCCCCCGCTCTCGAGCAGTACTTC.